Following are 6 T cell receptor beta chains from one sample sequenced in a study of blood T cell repertoires in COVID-19. The table came from immunoSEQ multiplex PCR; TCRdb's copy has only in-frame clones and leaves some out. Of about 100,000 clones listed, about four fifths are singletons. Sequenced sample: peripheral blood. These receptors originate from a woman aged 70-85 years with acute or convalescent COVID-19.

This rearrangement joins TRBV4-2 to TRBJ1-3; 7 nucleotides agree with TRBD1. With 0 bases clipped from V and 3 bases from J, the junction kept 5 bases outside the gene matches. The CDR3 extends over 16 amino acids. Germline assignment: CDR1 LGHNA and CDR2 YNFKEQ. CDR3 protein: CASSQEEGGGGNTIYF. In DNA, the CDR3 is TGTGCCAGCAGCCAAGAAGAAGGGGGCGGTGGAAACACCATATATTTT.

The chain links TRBV7-8 to TRBJ2-7; the match to TRBD2 covers 13 bases. The CDR3 contains 16 residues. Germline values: CDR1 SGHVS, CDR2 FQNEAQ. Losses at the gene ends were 3 bases for V and 4 bases for J; bases not matched to a gene: 6. The CDR3 nucleotides read TGTGCCAGCAGCTTTACTAGCGGGAGGGCTGAGTACGAGCAGTACTTC. Amino acid sequence: CASSFTSGRAEYEQYF.

V is TRBV6-5 and J is TRBJ2-3; 11 bases are shared with TRBD1. Germline-derived CDR1 and CDR2 are MNHEY and SVGAGI. The CDR3 totals 15 residues. J gave up 4 bases and V 5 bases, and 5 bases lay outside the gene matches. CDR3 DNA sequence: TGTGCCAGCAGTAATCCGGGACAGGGGGCAGATACGCAGTATTTT. The encoded protein is CASSNPGQGADTQYF.

The chain employs TRBV7-9 and TRBJ1-2; perhaps TRBD1 as D (5 bases). The CDR3 spans 13 residues. The V gene lost 1 base and the J gene lost 7 bases, with 10 bases spanning the gap. CDR1 and CDR2 (germline): SEHNR, FQNEAQ (reference sequence). In DNA, the CDR3 is TGTGCCAGCAGCTTAGGGGGAAGGGGTGGCTACACCTTC. Translating it yields CASSLGGRGGYTF.

J is TRBJ1-6 and V is TRBV7-3, with 8 positions matching TRBD1. This CDR3 spans 14 amino acids. V shed 2 bases, J shed 9 bases, and the junction held 3 bases outside the gene matches. From germline, CDR1 is SGHTA and CDR2 FQGTGA. For the CDR3, the DNA is TGTGCCAGCAGCTTAGGACAGGGTGGTTCACCCCTCCACTTT. The encoded protein is CASSLGQGGSPLHF.

V usage is TRBV27 and J usage is TRBJ1-2; 7 positions match TRBD1. Germline CDR1 and CDR2: MNHEY and SMNVEV (reference sequence). The CDR3 covers 13 residues. V was pared by 6 bases and J by 2 bases, with 3 bases of the junction left unmatched. The CDR3: CASRGQSNYGYTF. Written as DNA, the CDR3 is TGTGCCAGCAGGGGACAGAGCAACTATGGCTACACCTTC.